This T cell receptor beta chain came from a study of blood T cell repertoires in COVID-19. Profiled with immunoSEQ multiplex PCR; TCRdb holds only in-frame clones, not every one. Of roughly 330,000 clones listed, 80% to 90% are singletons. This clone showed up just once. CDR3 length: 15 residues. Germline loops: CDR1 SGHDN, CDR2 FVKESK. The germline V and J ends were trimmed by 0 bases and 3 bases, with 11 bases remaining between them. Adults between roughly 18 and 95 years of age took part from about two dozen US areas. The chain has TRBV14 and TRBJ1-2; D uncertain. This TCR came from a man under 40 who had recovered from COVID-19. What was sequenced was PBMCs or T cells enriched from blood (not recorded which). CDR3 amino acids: CASSQDSGRYYGYTF. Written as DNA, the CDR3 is TGTGCCAGCAGCCAAGATTCCGGTCGGTACTATGGCTACACCTTC.